This passage covers 26 T cell receptor beta chains from one sample sequenced in a study of post-analysis software for immune sequencing data. Unique molecular identifiers tagged the TCR beta cDNA libraries. In TCRdb, the PCR reads were re-called with MiXCR into one record per CDR3 protein. The table includes about 210,000 distinct CDR3 sequences, 29% detected once. These TCRs are of unknown antigen specificity. Findings of the study overall: Controls showed lower frequencies than patients for five or six TRBV segments, and TRBV5-6, TRBV5-1 and TRBV20-1 were among these.

Input material: blood. The receptors come from a girl under 18 with multiple sclerosis.

Regarding this clonotype: This clone may be a read error of a much larger clone one base away. The chain links TRBV27 to TRBJ2-5, with 8 nucleotides matching TRBD2. The J call is doubtful: the DNA matches TRBJ2-7 better. This CDR3 is built from 14 residues. Germline V gene sequence: CDR1 MNHEY, CDR2 SMNVEV (reference sequence). CDR3: CASSLAGGRDEQYF. CDR3 coding DNA: TGTGCCAGCAGTTTAGCGGGAGGAAGGGACGAGCAGTACTTC.

The table lists this clonotype with many counts. V and J are TRBV6-4 and TRBJ1-1; D call uncertain. From germline, CDR1 is MRHNA and CDR2 SNTAGT. CDR3 length: 13 amino acids. Trimming removed 0 bases at V and 3 bases at J, with 5 bases between. This chain's CDR3 is CASSDSLDTEAFF. The CDR3 DNA sequence: TGTGCCAGCAGTGACTCTTTAGACACTGAAGCTTTCTTT.

The gene calls are TRBV20-1 and TRBJ2-7; possible D gene TRBD2, 6 bases. The J call may be incorrect, as the DNA end agrees better with TRBJ2-5. CDR3 length equals 13 residues. Germline V CDR1 and CDR2: DFQATT, SNEGSKA (reference sequence). The CDR3 nucleotides are TGCAGTGCTAGTGGGGGGAGTGGGGAGACCCAGTACTTC. Translated, it gives CSASGGSGETQYF.

This clonotype came up many times. The gene calls are TRBV7-2 and TRBJ2-3; TRBD2 matches 10 bases. The CDR3 extends over 16 amino acids. V trimming: 4 bases; J trimming: 6 bases; junction bases outside the gene matches: 10. Germline V CDR1 and CDR2: SGHTA, FQGNSA. The CDR3 nucleotides read TGTGCCAGCAGCTCCCGAGCGGGGGGGATTTCGGATACGCAGTATTTT. Its protein product is CASSSRAGGISDTQYF. The entire variable domain, with the rest obtained from reference TRBV7-2 and TRBJ2-3, is as follows: GAGVSQSPSNKVTEKGKDVELRCDPISGHTALYWYRQSLGQGLEFLIYFQGNSAPDKSGLPSDRFSAERTGGSVSTLTIQRTQQEDSAVYLCASSSRAGGISDTQYFGPGTRLTVL.

This clonotype appeared many times. The J gene is TRBJ2-7, the V gene TRBV5-1; D might be TRBD2 (6 bases). Per germline, CDR1 SGHRS and CDR2 YFSETQ. V shed 0 bases and J shed 6 bases, with 13 bases lying between them. The CDR3 loop spans 14 amino acids. The CDR3 DNA follows: TGCGCCAGCAGCTTGGCGGGGGAGAGGGTCGAGCAGTACTTC. Its translation: CASSLAGERVEQYF.

In its sample, this clonotype was seen many times. This chain connects TRBV29-1 to TRBJ2-1; weak D call: TRBD2 (5 bases). The length of the CDR3 is 13 residues. Germline V CDR1 and CDR2: SQVTM, ANQGSEA. V was clipped by 8 bases and J by 4 bases, with 15 bases between them. The DNA for the CDR3 is TGCAGCATGGGGAGCACCTCGTACAATGAGCAGTTCTTC. Its translation is CSMGSTSYNEQFF.

The V gene is TRBV5-1, the J gene TRBJ1-1; D remains unclear. CDR1 SGHRS and CDR2 YFSETQ come from the germline V gene. The CDR3 runs to 15 residues. V gave up 0 bases and J gave up 1 base, with 10 bases separating them. The CDR3 DNA sequence: TGCGCCAGCAGCTTGGAGGGCAGATGGAACACTGAAGCTTTCTTT. Translating it yields CASSLEGRWNTEAFF.

On this clonotype itself: This clone may be a read error of a much larger clone one base away. V usage is TRBV28 and J usage is TRBJ2-7; D call uncertain. The CDR3 sequence is 13 residues long. The V gene's germline CDR1 is MDHEN and CDR2 SYDVKM. CDR3 protein: CASGYSEAYGQYF. In DNA, the CDR3 is TGTGCCAGCGGGTATTCCGAAGCCTACGGGCAGTACTTC.

On this clonotype itself: This may be a read error, as it is one base from a much larger clone. The genes are TRBV12-3 or TRBV12-4 and TRBJ2-4; possibly TRBD1 for D (5 bases). The J call may be wrong; the DNA end is better matched by TRBJ2-5. The length of the CDR3 is 15 residues. As DNA, the CDR3 is TGTGTCAGCAGTTTACAGTCGGCAGGGCAAGAGACCCAGTACTTC. It translates to CVSSLQSAGQETQYF.

This clonotype appeared a few times. The V and J genes are TRBV7-3 and TRBJ2-2; D tentatively fits TRBD1 or TRBD2 (5 bases each). Germline assignment: CDR1 SGHTA and CDR2 FQGTGA. This CDR3 spans 14 amino acids. Trimming shortened V by 4 bases and J by 8 bases, and 14 bases separated the two germline ends. CDR3 bases: TGTGCCAGCAGCTCCTACGTCGGGGCTGGGGAGCTGTTTTTT. It yields the protein CASSSYVGAGELFF.

This clonotype showed up just a few times. The chain joins TRBV5-1 to TRBJ2-7; 10 bases fit TRBD1. The ends lost 6 bases at V and 3 bases at J; junction bases unmatched: 3. CDR3 length equals 13 residues. CDR1 is SGHRS and CDR2 is YFSETQ in the germline V gene. CDR3 in amino acids: CASTRDRGYEQYF. DNA for the CDR3: TGCGCCAGCACCCGGGACAGGGGCTACGAGCAGTACTTC. The whole variable domain, remainder taken from reference TRBV5-1 and TRBJ2-7, is KAGVTQTPRYLIKTRGQQVTLSCSPISGHRSVSWYQQTPGQGLQFLFEYFSETQRNKGNFPGRFSGRQFSNSRSEMNVSTLELGDSALYLCASTRDRGYEQYFGPGTRLTVT.

Of note for this clonotype: With a much larger clone just one base away, this may be a read error. The CDR3 region has the DNA TGTGCCAGCAGCTCGCCGGGGACCCAACAAGAGACCCAGTTCTTC. Residues: CASSSPGTQQETQFF. J is TRBJ2-5 and V is TRBV11-2; D could derive from TRBD1 or TRBD2 (5 bases each). The DNA matches TRBJ2-1 better at its end, which makes the J call doubtful. The CDR3 runs 15 residues. The germline gives CDR1 SGHAT, CDR2 FQNNGV.

This clonotype was counted ten times or more. The genes are TRBV6-5 and TRBJ1-2, with TRBD1 matching over 8 bases. The V gene's germline CDR1 is MNHEY and CDR2 SVGAGI. The CDR3 sequence is 13 residues long. V shed 2 bases and J 8 bases; nucleotides not matched to a gene: 4. The CDR3 region has the DNA TGTGCCAGCAGTTACCCCGACAGGGGAGGCTACACCTTC. As protein: CASSYPDRGGYTF.

The rearrangement joins TRBV6-2 or TRBV6-3 to TRBJ2-1; TRBD2 matches 8 bases. The CDR3 spans 12 residues. From germline, CDR1 is MNHEY and CDR2 SVGEGT. The J segment lost 12 bases and the V segment lost 7 bases, leaving 8 bases of the junction unmatched. The CDR3 nucleotides read TGTGCCAGCAAGGCGAGCGGGAGAGCGCAGTTCTTC. Amino acids: CASKASGRAQFF.

This clonotype was picked up many times. The genes are TRBV5-1 and TRBJ2-1, with 9 positions matching TRBD2. Germline V gives CDR1 SGHRS, CDR2 YFSETQ. J lost 3 bases, V lost 4 bases, and 8 bases had no gene match. This CDR3 comprises 16 residues. The CDR3 DNA follows: TGCGCCAGCAGCACTATAGCGGGGGCGGGCTACAATGAGCAGTTCTTC. It yields the protein CASSTIAGAGYNEQFF.

This clonotype was picked up many times. The chain carries TRBV7-9 and TRBJ2-7, with D possibly TRBD1 on 5 matching bases. The CDR3 has 13 amino acids. V was cut by 1 base and J by 2 bases, with 6 bases left in between. Germline assignment: CDR1 SEHNR and CDR2 FQNEAQ (reference sequence). This CDR3 is CASSLVDTYEQYF. The CDR3 DNA reads TGTGCCAGCAGCTTAGTGGACACCTACGAGCAGTACTTC.

As concerns this clonotype: This sequence may be a read error, since a much larger clone differs from it by one base. This chain connects TRBV15 to TRBJ2-1, with D possibly matching TRBD1 (5 bases). The CDR3 loop spans 15 amino acids. CDR1 and CDR2 (germline): LNHNV, YYDKDF (reference sequence). The CDR3 spells CATSRESRVGNEKFF. In DNA, the CDR3 is TGTGCCACCAGCAGAGAATCCAGGGTAGGGAATGAGAAGTTCTTC.

In regard to this clonotype: A much bigger clone sits one base away, suggesting this may be a read error. V gene TRBV20-1 combines with J gene TRBJ2-3; D call uncertain. V shed 3 bases and J shed 2 bases, with 9 bases lying between them. Looked up from germline, CDR1 is DFQATT and CDR2 is SNEGSKA (reference sequence). This CDR3 spans 13 amino acids. CDR3 protein: CSASLPNTDTQYF. CDR3 sequence (DNA): TGCAGTGCTAGCCTCCCTAACACAGATACGCAGTATTTT.

This clonotype was counted at least ten times. The V gene is TRBV29-1, the J gene TRBJ2-5; 7 bases fit TRBD2. Germline assignment: CDR1 SQVTM and CDR2 ANQGSEA. The CDR3 runs to 14 residues. The trim removed 6 bases at V and 5 bases at J, leaving 12 bases unmatched. For the CDR3, the DNA is TGCAGCGTGGCACGGGGCGGGAGCCAGGAGACCCAGTACTTC. Encoded protein: CSVARGGSQETQYF.

The chain combines TRBV11-2 with TRBJ2-3; unclear D gene. The V end was cut by 1 base, the J end by 6 bases, with 11 bases between. From germline, CDR1 is SGHAT and CDR2 FQNNGV. This CDR3 spans 14 amino acids. The CDR3 nucleotides are TGTGCCAGCAGCTTAGTTAGCCCGTCGGATACGCAGTATTTT. As protein: CASSLVSPSDTQYF.

The chain combines TRBV5-1 with TRBJ2-1; possible D gene TRBD2, 6 bases. This CDR3 is 15 amino acids long. CDR1 and CDR2 (germline): SGHRS, YFSETQ. Trimming pared 1 base from V and 5 bases from J, leaving 13 bases between. The DNA of the CDR3 is TGCGCCAGCAGCTTGTGGTCCAGGGAGGACAATGAGCAGTTCTTC. It encodes CASSLWSREDNEQFF. Drawing the rest from reference TRBV5-1 and TRBJ2-1, the complete variable domain is KAGVTQTPRYLIKTRGQQVTLSCSPISGHRSVSWYQQTPGQGLQFLFEYFSETQRNKGNFPGRFSGRQFSNSRSEMNVSTLELGDSALYLCASSLWSREDNEQFFGPGTRLTVL.

This clonotype showed up many times. The chain recombines TRBV7-8 with TRBJ2-7; a weak D match, TRBD2 (6 bases). CDR3 size: 14 residues. Trimming removed 4 bases at V and 3 bases at J, with 13 bases between. Germline V CDR1 and CDR2: SGHVS, FQNEAQ. The CDR3 sequence is CASSWDWMGYEQYF. CDR3 in DNA: TGTGCCAGCAGCTGGGACTGGATGGGCTACGAGCAGTACTTC.

The sample holds many counts of this clonotype. This chain uses TRBV28 with TRBJ2-5; 10 bases agree with TRBD2. The CDR3 covers 16 residues. V trimming: 4 bases; J trimming: 4 bases; junction bases outside the gene matches: 9. CDR1 is MDHEN and CDR2 is SYDVKM in the germline V gene. The CDR3 DNA reads as TGTGCCAGCAGTTCCCCAGCTAGCGGGAGAGGAGAGACCCAGTACTTC. Protein product: CASSSPASGRGETQYF.

A remark on this clonotype: This may arise from a read error, as a much more abundant clone is one base away. The J gene is TRBJ2-7, the V gene TRBV10-3; D tentatively fits TRBD1 or TRBD2 (5 bases each). This CDR3 is 12 amino acids long. Germline CDR1 reads ENHRY; CDR2 reads SYGVKD. The CDR3 nucleotides read TGTGCCAGCAGTGAGTCGGGGCTTAGGCAGTACTTC. Encoded protein: CASSESGLRQYF.

This clonotype was recorded a few times. This sequence joins TRBV7-3 and TRBJ1-1; a weak D match, TRBD1 (5 bases). CDR3 length: 14 amino acids. Deletions cut 5 bases from V and 4 bases from J, with 14 bases between. Germline V gene data show CDR1 as SGHTA and CDR2 as FQGTGA. This CDR3 reads CASSAQGGITEAFF. CDR3 sequence (DNA): TGTGCCAGCAGCGCGCAGGGAGGTATCACTGAAGCTTTCTTT. Variable domain in full (rest from reference TRBV7-3 and TRBJ1-1): GAGVSQTPSNKVTEKGKYVELRCDPISGHTALYWYRQSLGQGPEFLIYFQGTGAADDSGLPNDRFFAVRPEGSVSTLKIQRTERGDSAVYLCASSAQGGITEAFFGQGTRLTVV.

Ten or more counts support this clonotype. Germline is not matched at one junction end, which may reflect a read error. The chain has TRBV12-3 or TRBV12-4 and TRBJ1-2; 8 nucleotides agree with TRBD1. The CDR3 is made up of 12 amino acids. The CDR3 region has the DNA TGTGCCAGCACTTTAGACAGGGGCGGCTACACCTTC. Encoded protein: CASTLDRGGYTF.